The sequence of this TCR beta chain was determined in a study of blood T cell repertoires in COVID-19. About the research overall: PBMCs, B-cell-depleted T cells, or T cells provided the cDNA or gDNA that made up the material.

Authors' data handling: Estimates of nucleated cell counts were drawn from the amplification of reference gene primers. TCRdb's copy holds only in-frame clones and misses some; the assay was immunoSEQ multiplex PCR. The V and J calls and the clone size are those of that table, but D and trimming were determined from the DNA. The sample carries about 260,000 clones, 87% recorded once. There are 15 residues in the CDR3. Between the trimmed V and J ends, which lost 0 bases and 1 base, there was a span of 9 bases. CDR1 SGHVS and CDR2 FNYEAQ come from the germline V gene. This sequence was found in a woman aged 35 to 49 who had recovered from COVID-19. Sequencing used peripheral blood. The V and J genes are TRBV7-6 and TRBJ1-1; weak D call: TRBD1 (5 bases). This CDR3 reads CASSLARGKNTEAFF. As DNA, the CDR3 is TGTGCCAGCAGCTTAGCGCGGGGCAAGAACACTGAAGCTTTCTTT. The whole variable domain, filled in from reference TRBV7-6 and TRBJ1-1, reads GAGVSQSPRYKVTKRGQDVALRCDPISGHVSLYWYRQALGQGPEFLTYFNYEAQQDKSGLPNDRFSAERPEGSISTLTIQRTEQRDSAMYRCASSLARGKNTEAFFGQGTRLTVV.